Listed below are T cell receptor beta chains from one sample, sequenced in a study of early stage breast cancer tumors. Data came from immunoSEQ multiplex PCR; TCRdb stores just in-frame clones and leaves some out. The table has fewer than 75,000 clones, 60% to 85% seen once. The sequencing input was blood. All receptors derive from a young adult with breast cancer. Each CDR3 is given with its conserved first and last residue. The D gene is left open where the match is weak. Some rows have no size entry. The others give once, few or many, or a class for an expanded clone.

>.|TRBJ2-2|.|TRBV19
TGTGCCAGTAACTCGGCCGGACGGGGGGAGCTGTTTTTT
CASNSAGRGELFF
>.|TRBJ2-3|.|TRBV9
TGTGCCAGCTCTCGCGGAGGGGGTAGCACAGATACGCAGTATTTT
CASSRGGGSTDTQYF
>.|TRBJ2-2|.|TRBV15
TGTGCCACCAGCAGAGATAGGGGGACCGGGGAGCTGTTTTTT
CATSRDRGTGELFF
>.|TRBJ1-1|.|TRBV6-5
TGTGCCAGCAGTGCGACCGAGGGGAGCACTGAAGCTTTCTTT
CASSATEGSTEAFF
>.|TRBJ2-7|.|TRBV10-1
TGCGCCAGCAGTGAAGGCAGCGCCACCGAGCAGTACTTC
CASSEGSATEQYF
>.|TRBJ1-1|.|TRBV7-2
TGTGCCAGCAGCTTAGCAGGGAGGGGAAGCACTGAAGCTTTCTTT
CASSLAGRGSTEAFF
>.|TRBJ1-2|TRBD1|TRBV5-1
TGCGCCAGCAGCCCTGGACAGGGGGCGTTTGGCTACACCTTC
CASSPGQGAFGYTF
>.|TRBJ2-1|.|TRBV6-4
TGTGCCAGCAGCGACGGCCCTCTATTTGGGGGCTATGAGCAGTTCTTC
CASSDGPLFGGYEQFF
>.|TRBJ2-1|TRBD1|TRBV7-9
TGTGCCAGCAGCGCCAGACAGGGGGACGGTACCGACAATGAGCAGTTCTTC
CASSARQGDGTDNEQFF
>.|TRBJ2-7|TRBD2|TRBV25-1
TGTGCCAGCAGTGACCCGGGACTAGTTGCTTACGAGCAGTACTTC
CASSDPGLVAYEQYF
>.|TRBJ1-5|.|TRBV5-6
TGTGCCAGCAGCTCTTTAACTACTCTAGGTCAGCCCCAGCATTTT
CASSSLTTLGQPQHF
>.|TRBJ2-1|TRBD2|TRBV27
TGTGCCAGCAGTTATCGCGGGAGTCGCCACAATGAGCAGTTCTTC
CASSYRGSRHNEQFF
>.|TRBJ2-5|.|TRBV27
TGTGCCAGCAGTTACGTTGAGACCCAGTACTTC
CASSYVETQYF
>.|TRBJ1-1|TRBD1|TRBV9
TGTGCCAGCAGCGTAGAGGGCAGGGGGCGGTTGCCTTTCTTT
CASSVEGRGRLPFF
>.|TRBJ1-1|TRBD1|TRBV5-6
TGTGCCAGCAGCCGGGACAGGGGGCTTGTTGAAGCTTTCTTT
CASSRDRGLVEAFF
>.|TRBJ2-3|TRBD2|TRBV6-5
TGTGCCAGCAGTTACGGGGAGGGCCCGCAGTATTTT
CASSYGEGPQYF
>.|TRBJ2-7|.|TRBV7-2
TGTGCCAGCAGCTCGTCGTTAGGCTCCTACGAGCAGTACTTC
CASSSSLGSYEQYF
>.|TRBJ2-7|.|TRBV4-1
TGCGCCAGCAGCCAAGATCGGGCCCGGGGGTTCAACGAGCAGTACTTC
CASSQDRARGFNEQYF
>once|TRBJ2-7|.|TRBV6-1
TGTGCCAGCAGTGTGTGGGGTACGGAAAGCTCCTACGAGCAGTACTTC
CASSVWGTESSYEQYF
>few|TRBJ2-2|.|TRBV11-2
TGTGCCAGCAGCCAACACACCGGGGAGCTGTTTTTT
CASSQHTGELFF
>.|TRBJ2-3|.|TRBV9
TGTGCCAGCAGCGTAGTTAGCAGCTCTGGGGGTGCAGATACGCAGTATTTT
CASSVVSSSGGADTQYF
>.|TRBJ1-2|.|TRBV7-8
TGTGCCAGCAGCTTACAGGGTTTTAGCTATGGCTACACCTTC
CASSLQGFSYGYTF
>.|TRBJ2-7|.|TRBV11-2
TGTGCCAGCAGCTTAGGCGAGGGTAGCTCCTACGAGCAGTACTTC
CASSLGEGSSYEQYF
>.|TRBJ1-2|TRBD1|TRBV27
TGTGCCAGCAGTCACGACAGGGGGCGAGGCTACACCTTC
CASSHDRGRGYTF
>.|TRBJ1-1|.|TRBV11-2
TGTGCCAGCAGCTTAGTATCGGGACAACGAGCTTTCTTT
CASSLVSGQRAFF
>.|TRBJ1-2|.|TRBV10-2
TGCGCCAGCAGTGAGCCGGGGGGGAGCTATGGCTACACCTTC
CASSEPGGSYGYTF
>.|TRBJ2-1|.|TRBV7-9
TGTGCCGGAGCCGGCACAGGGACCAATGAGCAGTTCTTC
CAGAGTGTNEQFF
>.|TRBJ1-5|TRBD1|TRBV27
TGTGCCAGCAGGAAAATGGGACAGCTTAATCAGCCCCAGCATTTT
CASRKMGQLNQPQHF
>once|TRBJ2-3|TRBD2|TRBV9
TGTGCCAGCAGCGTACAAGCGGGGGCGGATACGCAGTATTTT
CASSVQAGADTQYF
>.|TRBJ2-5|.|TRBV7-7
TGTGCCAGCAGCTTAGGGGGGATGGGCCAAGAGACCCAGTACTTC
CASSLGGMGQETQYF
>.|TRBJ2-7|TRBD1|TRBV7-9
TGTGCCAGCAGCGAGGACCAGGGGGCCTCATTATACGAGCAGTACTTC
CASSEDQGASLYEQYF
>once|TRBJ2-3|TRBD2|TRBV5-4
TGTGCCAGCAGCTTGGCACTAGCGGGAGTGTGGGGCACAGATACGCAGTATTTT
CASSLALAGVWGTDTQYF
>once|TRBJ1-5|.|TRBV27
TGTGCCAGCAGTTTAAGCAGGGAACAGTATCAGCCCCAGCATTTT
CASSLSREQYQPQHF
>once|TRBJ2-7|TRBD2|TRBV5-1
TGCGCCAGCAGCTTAGGGCGGGAGTATTACGAGCAGTACTTC
CASSLGREYYEQYF
>.|TRBJ2-7|.|TRBV7-3
TGTGCCAGCAGCTCCACTCCGGGGGACTCGCAGTACTTC
CASSSTPGDSQYF
>.|TRBJ2-6|.|TRBV13
TGTGCCAGCAGCTTAGACGACAGGTTTGGCTCTGGGGCCAACGTCCTGACTTTC
CASSLDDRFGSGANVLTF
>.|TRBJ1-2|.|TRBV9
TGTGCCAGCAGCGTAGCTCGGGACACTATCTATGGCTACACCTTC
CASSVARDTIYGYTF
>.|TRBJ2-7|.|TRBV5-5
TGTGCCAGCAGCTTGCAGGGGACACACGAGCAGTACTTC
CASSLQGTHEQYF
>.|TRBJ2-3|TRBD2|TRBV4-2
TGTGCCAGCAGCCTCCTGACTAGCGGGAGGGCGGCCGATACGCAGTATTTT
CASSLLTSGRAADTQYF
>.|TRBJ2-3|.|TRBV29-1
TGCAGCGTTTTAGGACAGAGCACAGATACGCAGTATTTT
CSVLGQSTDTQYF
>.|TRBJ2-7|.|TRBV2
TGTGCCAGCAGCCCTGCCGCTGGGCACTACGAGCAGTACTTC
CASSPAAGHYEQYF
>.|TRBJ2-4|.|TRBV18
TGTGCCAGCTCACTGAGTCATGGCTACGCCAAAAACATTCAGTACTTC
CASSLSHGYAKNIQYF
>few|TRBJ1-4|TRBD1|TRBV30
TGTGCCTGGAGTCCCGGACAGGGGATTAATGAAAAACTGTTTTTT
CAWSPGQGINEKLFF
>few|TRBJ2-7|.|TRBV14
TGTGCCAGCAGCCAAGATTTGTACGAGCAGTACTTC
CASSQDLYEQYF
>few|TRBJ1-4|TRBD1|TRBV5-1
TGCGCCAGCAGTCCGAGACAGGGCCCAACTAATGAAAAACTGTTTTTT
CASSPRQGPTNEKLFF
>.|TRBJ2-2|TRBD2|TRBV7-9
TGTGCCAGCAGCTTCCAAGCGGGAGCGGGCAACACCGGGGAGCTGTTTTTT
CASSFQAGAGNTGELFF
>.|TRBJ1-5|.|TRBV2
TGTGCCACCTCCGGGGACAACCGTTACAATCAGCCCCAGCATTTT
CATSGDNRYNQPQHF
>.|TRBJ2-2|.|TRBV6-6
TGTGCCAGCAGTTACCCCTCAGGGTTGGGCGGGGAGCTGTTTTTT
CASSYPSGLGGELFF
>.|TRBJ1-2|TRBD1|TRBV4-3
TGCGCCAGCAGCCCTCGACAGGGAGGAGAAGGCTATGGCTACACCTTC
CASSPRQGGEGYGYTF
>.|TRBJ1-1|.|TRBV5-6
TGTGCCAGCAGCTTGTATGTGGGCTCCACTGAAGCTTTCTTT
CASSLYVGSTEAFF
>few|TRBJ1-2|.|TRBV5-6
TGTGCCAGCAGCTTGCCCCGGGTTATGGGCTACACCTTC
CASSLPRVMGYTF
>.|TRBJ1-5|.|TRBV19
TGTGCCAGTAGCTTGGGTCATAGCAATCAGCCCCAGCATTTT
CASSLGHSNQPQHF